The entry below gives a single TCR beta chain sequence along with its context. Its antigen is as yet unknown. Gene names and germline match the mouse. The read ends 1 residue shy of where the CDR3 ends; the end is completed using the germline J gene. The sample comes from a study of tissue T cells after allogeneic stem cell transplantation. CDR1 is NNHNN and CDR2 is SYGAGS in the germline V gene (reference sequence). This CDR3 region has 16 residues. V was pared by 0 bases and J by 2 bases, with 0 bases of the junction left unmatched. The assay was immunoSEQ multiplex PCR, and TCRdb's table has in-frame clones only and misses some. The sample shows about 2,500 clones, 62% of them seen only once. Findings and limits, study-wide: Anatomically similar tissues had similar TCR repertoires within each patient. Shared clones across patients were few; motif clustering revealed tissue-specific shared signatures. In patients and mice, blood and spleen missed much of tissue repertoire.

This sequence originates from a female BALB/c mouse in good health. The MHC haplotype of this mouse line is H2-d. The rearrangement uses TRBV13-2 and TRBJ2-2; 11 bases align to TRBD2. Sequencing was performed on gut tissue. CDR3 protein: CASGDGTGGNTGQLYF. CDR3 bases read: TGTGCCAGCGGTGATGGGACTGGGGGGAACACCGGGCAGCTCTAC.